The 19 T cell receptor beta chains in this list originate from one sample, sequenced in a study of breast tumors, draining lymph nodes, adjacent tissues. The lymph nodes were axillary draining lymph nodes from breast cancer patients. MiXCR was run by TCRdb on the multiplex PCR reads, yielding one entry per CDR3 protein. This sample carries fewer than 150,000 distinct CDR3 sequences, around 20% of them seen once, and the ten largest clones take 2.2%. The sample consisted of axillary lymph node tissue. Receptors originate from a female donor with breast cancer. Some clones in this sample may be carry-over from other donors' samples.

This clonotype was counted ten times or more. The chain uses TRBV25-1 and TRBJ1-4; D is perhaps TRBD1 (6 bases). Trimming stripped 4 bases from V and 4 bases from J, with 13 bases between. Germline values: CDR1 MGHDK, CDR2 SYGVNS. The CDR3 spans 15 residues. The CDR3 here is CASSGPGQLNEKLFF. The CDR3 DNA reads TGTGCCAGCAGTGGACCGGGACAACTTAATGAAAAACTGTTTTTT.

This clonotype has ten or more counts. The rearrangement links TRBV20-1 to TRBJ1-5; D uncertain. Germline lookup yields CDR1 DFQATT and CDR2 SNEGSKA (reference sequence). V was pared by 2 bases and J by 3 bases, with 8 bases between. This CDR3 is 13 amino acids long. DNA of the CDR3: TGCAGTGCTAGATTGCCCGACAATCAGCCCCAGCATTTT. It is translated as CSARLPDNQPQHF.

This clonotype has ten or more counts. The chain is built from TRBV7-9 and TRBJ2-7; TRBD1 matches at 9 bases. This CDR3 contains 18 residues. V was pared by 5 bases and J by 4 bases, with 18 bases of the junction left unmatched. The germline V gene has CDR1 SEHNR and CDR2 FQNEAQ (reference sequence). The chain's CDR3 is CASSLRESGQGGQYEQYF. The CDR3 DNA sequence: TGTGCCAGCAGCCTCCGGGAGTCGGGACAGGGAGGTCAATACGAGCAGTACTTC.

At least ten counts were recorded for this clonotype. This chain uses TRBV28 with TRBJ2-5; 16 nucleotides agree with TRBD2. CDR3 size: 16 residues. CDR1 and CDR2 (germline): MDHEN, SYDVKM. The V gene end was trimmed by 8 bases and the J gene end by 5 bases; junction bases not matched to a gene: 8. The DNA of the CDR3 is TGTGCCAGCCTCGGGACTAGCGGGAGGGGTGGGGAGACCCAGTACTTC. Amino acids: CASLGTSGRGGETQYF.

This clonotype showed up many times. This chain uses TRBV20-1 with TRBJ1-6; D remains unclear. Trimming took off 3 bases at V and 4 bases at J, with 13 bases between the two ends. CDR3 size: 15 residues. CDR1 is DFQATT, CDR2 SNEGSKA, per germline (reference sequence). In DNA, the CDR3 is TGCAGTGCTAGTGCTAAAAAGCCATATAATTCACCCCTCCACTTT. The encoded protein is CSASAKKPYNSPLHF.

This clonotype was observed many times. The rearrangement links TRBV7-8 to TRBJ1-6; 7 positions agree with TRBD1. The CDR3 totals 15 residues. With 2 bases clipped from V and 10 bases from J, the junction kept 8 bases outside the gene matches. Germline values: CDR1 SGHVS, CDR2 FQNEAQ. In DNA, the CDR3 is TGTGCCAGCAGCTTAATTTCAGGGGGTTGGTCACCCCTCCACTTT. Its translation is CASSLISGGWSPLHF.

Ten or more counts support this clonotype. The gene calls are TRBV3-1 and TRBJ1-2; maybe TRBD1 (6 bases). Germline CDR1 and CDR2: LGHDT and YNNKEL (reference sequence). V lost 6 bases and J lost 4, with 12 bases in between. This CDR3 has 13 amino acids. The chain's CDR3 is CASRPRGGYGYTF. For the CDR3, the DNA is TGTGCCAGCAGGCCCAGGGGAGGCTATGGCTACACCTTC. The full variable domain, in which reference TRBV3-1 and TRBJ1-2 provide the parts outside the CDR3, is DTAVSQTPKYLVTQMGNDKSIKCEQNLGHDTMYWYKQDSKKFLKIMFSYNNKELIINETVPNRFSPKSPDKAHLNLHINSLELGDSAVYFCASRPRGGYGYTFGSGTRLTVV.

The chain carries TRBV11-2 and TRBJ2-3; D is unclear. The CDR3 is 15 amino acids. Germline V gene sequence: CDR1 SGHAT, CDR2 FQNNGV. With 5 bases removed from V and 5 bases from J, the gap between germline ends came to 17 bases. The CDR3 protein is CASSDIGSSKDTQYF. The CDR3 region has the DNA TGTGCCAGCAGCGATATCGGGTCCTCGAAAGATACGCAGTATTTT. The variable domain in full, completed from reference TRBV11-2 and TRBJ2-3, reads EAGVAQSPRYKIIEKRQSVAFWCNPISGHATLYWYQQILGQGPKLLIQFQNNGVVDDSQLPKDRFSAERLKGVDSTLKIQPAKLEDSAVYLCASSDIGSSKDTQYFGPGTRLTVL.

This sequence joins TRBV27 and TRBJ2-3; a weak D match, TRBD1 (5 bases). Germline values: CDR1 MNHEY, CDR2 SMNVEV (reference sequence). Trimming pared 4 bases from V and 4 bases from J, leaving 15 bases between. The CDR3 is made up of 15 amino acids. The CDR3 reads CASSYAVVGPDTQYF. The CDR3 DNA sequence: TGTGCCAGCAGTTACGCGGTAGTGGGGCCAGATACGCAGTATTTT.

The chain links TRBV6-1 to TRBJ1-5, with D perhaps matching TRBD1 (6 bases). The CDR3 is 16 residues long. Looked up from germline, CDR1 is MNHNS and CDR2 is SASEGT. With 3 bases removed from V and 1 base from J, the gap between germline ends came to 13 bases. For the CDR3, the DNA is TGTGCCAGCAGTGATCCCCCGGGGGCGAGCAATCAGCCCCAGCATTTT. Translated: CASSDPPGASNQPQHF.

The sample holds one count of this clonotype. The junction shows a germline mismatch at one end, possibly a read error. The CDR3 protein is CANSLARSTGELFF. CDR3 sequence (DNA): TGTGCCAACAGCTTAGCCCGTAGCACCGGGGAGCTGTTTTTT. This sequence joins TRBV11-3 and TRBJ2-2; D is unresolved. This CDR3 is built from 14 residues. Germline loops: CDR1 SGHNT, CDR2 YENEEA.

Concerning this clonotype itself: Since a much larger clone is just one base distant, this may be a read error. V gene TRBV30 combines with J gene TRBJ2-6, with TRBD1 as a possible D gene (5 bases). The germline CDR1 and CDR2 sequences are GTSNPN and SVGIG (reference sequence). The CDR3 contains 14 residues. The CDR3 is CACGQVSGANVPTF. The CDR3 coding sequence is TGTGCCTGTGGACAAGTCTCTGGGGCCAACGTCCCGACTTTC.

About this clonotype: A much larger clone differs by one base, so this may be a read error. The chain couples TRBV10-3 to TRBJ2-1, with D uncertain. The CDR3 is made up of 11 amino acids. CDR1 is ENHRY, CDR2 SYGVKD, per germline. CDR3 in DNA: TGTGCCATCACTGGAGAGAATGAGCAGCTCTTC. It codes for CAITGENEQLF.

A word on this clonotype: Being one base from a much bigger clone, this may be a read error. As the CDR3 is not closed by the conserved phenylalanine or tryptophan, this likely results from a read error. The chain recombines TRBV19 with TRBJ1-5; D gene ambiguous. This CDR3 contains 14 residues. Trimming pared 3 bases from V and 4 bases from J, leaving 10 bases between. Germline V lookup: CDR1 LNHDA, CDR2 SQIVND (reference sequence). CDR3 DNA: TGTGCCAGTAGTATGAGTTCGGGTAATCAGCCCCAGCATGTT. Translation: CASSMSSGNQPQHV.

This clonotype has ten or more counts. The chain recombines TRBV30 with TRBJ2-7; D remains unclear. The CDR3 spans 12 residues. V gave up 0 bases and J gave up 0 bases, with 3 bases separating them. Germline assignment: CDR1 GTSNPN and CDR2 SVGIG (reference sequence). The CDR3 reads CAWSVHSYEQYF. CDR3 coding DNA: TGTGCCTGGAGTGTACACTCCTACGAGCAGTACTTC.

Ten or more counts support this clonotype. The chain combines TRBV20-1 with TRBJ2-7; tentative D call: TRBD1 (6 bases). The CDR3 contains 13 residues. Germline V CDR1 and CDR2: DFQATT, SNEGSKA (reference sequence). V was trimmed by 5 bases and J by 7 bases, leaving 18 bases between them. CDR3 in DNA: TGCAGTGCTGGACCCCCAGGGGCTCGGGAGCAGTACTTC. Its protein is CSAGPPGAREQYF.

Regarding this clonotype: Just one base apart from a much larger clone, this may be a read error. V usage is TRBV19 and J usage is TRBJ2-2; tentative D call: TRBD2 (7 bases). The germline V gene has CDR1 LNHDA and CDR2 SQIVND (reference sequence). The length of the CDR3 is 16 residues. The CDR3 region is CASSGGAQPSTGGLFF. As DNA, the CDR3 is TGTGCCAGTAGTGGGGGGGCTCAACCAAGCACCGGGGGGCTGTTTTTT.

The V call is TRBV5-5, the J call TRBJ2-7; 11 bases agree with TRBD2. The CDR3 runs 17 residues. Losses at the gene ends were 4 bases for V and 4 bases for J; bases not matched to a gene: 13. Per the germline V gene, CDR1 is SGHKS and CDR2 is YYEKEE (reference sequence). The CDR3 sequence: CASSPKLLAGGVYEQYF. The CDR3 DNA reads as TGTGCCAGCAGCCCAAAGCTTCTAGCGGGAGGTGTTTACGAGCAGTACTTC.

This clonotype was observed many times. The chain couples TRBV4-1 to TRBJ2-7; 7 bases line up with TRBD2. CDR1 and CDR2 (germline): MGHRA, YSYEKL. The CDR3 extends over 16 amino acids. Losses at the gene ends were 1 base for V and 6 bases for J; bases not matched to a gene: 12. CDR3 in DNA: TGCGCCAGCAGCCAAGGGGAGGGAGGGCCTCTTGGCGAGCAGTACTTC. This translates into CASSQGEGGPLGEQYF.